These 18 T cell receptor beta chains were sequenced from one sample in a study of blood T cell repertoires in COVID-19. Sequencing used immunoSEQ multiplex PCR; TCRdb keeps in-frame clones, though not all of them. There are under 250,000 clones in the sample; 82% occur only once, and 3% to 4% lies in the top ten. The sample consisted of PBMCs or T cells enriched from blood (not recorded which). Receptors were obtained from a woman aged 60 to 75 who had recovered from COVID-19.

V and J are TRBV19 and TRBJ2-1; 7 nucleotides match TRBD1. Germline loops: CDR1 LNHDA, CDR2 SQIVND (reference sequence). V was clipped by 4 bases and J by 5 bases; unmatched bases: 8. The length of the CDR3 is 15 residues. This CDR3 is CASSKVGGFNNEQFF. CDR3 nucleotides: TGTGCCAGTAGTAAGGTAGGGGGCTTTAACAATGAGCAGTTCTTC.

The V gene is TRBV6-4, the J gene TRBJ2-7, with TRBD1 matching over 9 bases. With V trimmed by 3 bases and J by 6 bases, 3 bases remained unmatched. Germline CDR1 MRHNA, CDR2 SNTAGT. This CDR3 comprises 13 residues. The CDR3 sequence: CASSEQGAGEQYF. CDR3 DNA: TGTGCCAGCAGTGAACAGGGGGCCGGCGAGCAGTACTTC.

This clone has a single count. The genes are TRBV27 and TRBJ1-2, with a tentative D call TRBD1 (5 bases). Germline V gene lookup returns CDR1 MNHEY and CDR2 SMNVEV (reference sequence). This CDR3 has 13 residues. Trimming took off 6 bases at V and 5 bases at J, with 13 bases between the two ends. The DNA of the CDR3 is TGTGCCAGCAGGACGGGGGGAGGGTATGGCTACACCTTC. Amino acid sequence: CASRTGGGYGYTF.

The rearrangement joins TRBV2 to TRBJ2-7; D not certain. Germline values: CDR1 SNHLY, CDR2 FYNNEI. The CDR3 is 11 amino acids. Trimming took 3 bases from V and 4 from J, leaving 4 bases between them. The CDR3 region has the DNA TGTGCCAGCAGTGATTCTTACGAGCAGTACTTC. This gives the protein CASSDSYEQYF.

CDR3 coding DNA: TGCGCCAGCAGCCAAGAGCACAGGGAAGGCACTGAAGCTTTCTTT. Translation gives CASSQEHREGTEAFF. The gene calls are TRBV4-3 and TRBJ1-1, with TRBD1 as a possible D gene (6 bases). CDR1 and CDR2 (germline): LGHNA, YSLEER. Trimming took off 0 bases at V and 4 bases at J, with 12 bases between the two ends. CDR3 size: 15 residues.

The chain links TRBV18 to TRBJ1-6, with TRBD1 matching over 8 bases. V lost 3 bases, J lost 6 bases, and 7 bases stayed unmatched. The V gene's germline CDR1 is KGHSH and CDR2 LQKENI. CDR3 length: 16 amino acids. CDR3 coding DNA: TGTGCCAGCTCACCTAGAGGACAGGGCCCTAATTCACCCCTCCACTTT. Protein product: CASSPRGQGPNSPLHF.

Note on this clone: A read error may account for a junction end that differs from germline. CDR3 region: CASGLTVYGQYF. The CDR3 DNA sequence: TGTGCCAGCGGCTTGACAGTTTACGGGCAGTACTTC. The chain combines TRBV7-9 with TRBJ2-7, with D possibly TRBD1 on 5 matching bases. The CDR3 runs 12 residues. Germline V gene lookup returns CDR1 SEHNR and CDR2 FQNEAQ (reference sequence).

The V gene is TRBV30, the J gene TRBJ1-2; TRBD1 might be the D (6 bases). Germline V lookup: CDR1 GTSNPN, CDR2 SVGIG (reference sequence). V lost 5 bases to trimming and J lost 4 bases, with 17 bases between them. The CDR3 contains 14 residues. CDR3 coding DNA: TGTGCCTGGCGACCCCCGGACAGAGTCTATGGCTACACCTTC. It translates to CAWRPPDRVYGYTF.

This chain links TRBV3-1 (or the pseudogene TRBV3-2) with TRBJ1-2; tentatively, D is TRBD1 (5 bases). Trimming stripped 6 bases from V and 7 bases from J, with 24 bases between. This CDR3 comprises 16 residues. Germline CDR1 LGHDT, CDR2 YNNKEL (reference sequence). The CDR3 nucleotides read TGTGCCAGCAGGCCAAGACTAGACAGAGGCTTATTTGGCTACACCTTC. Protein product: CASRPRLDRGLFGYTF.

This clone was seen a single time. The CDR3 spells CASRSGHSYEQYF. DNA for the CDR3: TGTGCCAGCAGATCGGGACACTCCTACGAGCAGTACTTC. This chain links TRBV6-5 with TRBJ2-7; possibly TRBD1 for D (6 bases). V was clipped by 6 bases and J by 0 bases, with 9 bases between them. This CDR3 comprises 13 residues. Looked up from germline, CDR1 is MNHEY and CDR2 is SVGAGI.

The gene calls are TRBV9 and TRBJ1-5; D is perhaps TRBD1 (5 bases). The germline CDR1 and CDR2 sequences are SGDLS and YYNGEE. The CDR3 is 13 amino acids. With 4 bases removed from V and 4 bases from J, the gap between germline ends came to 9 bases. CDR3 in amino acids: CASSTGSNQPQHF. In DNA, the CDR3 is TGTGCCAGCAGCACAGGCTCAAATCAGCCCCAGCATTTT.

This sequence joins TRBV5-4 and TRBJ2-7; 7 bases match TRBD1. With V trimmed by 0 bases and J by 0 bases, 3 bases remained unmatched. Germline V lookup: CDR1 SGHNT, CDR2 YYREEE (reference sequence). This CDR3 region has 15 residues. CDR3 loop: CASSLGQGDSYEQYF. The CDR3 DNA follows: TGTGCCAGCAGCTTGGGACAGGGCGACTCCTACGAGCAGTACTTC.

The sample holds a few counts of this clone. The chain links TRBV4-2 to TRBJ2-3; 11 bases are shared with TRBD2. CDR3 length: 21 amino acids. Unmatched junction bases numbered 18, after V lost 1 base and J lost 3 bases. In germline, CDR1 is LGHNA, CDR2 YNFKEQ. The CDR3: CASSQVVPGGLAGGKTDTQYF. CDR3 sequence (DNA): TGTGCCAGCAGCCAAGTCGTCCCAGGTGGTCTAGCGGGAGGTAAAACAGATACGCAGTATTTT.

V and J are TRBV5-1 and TRBJ1-1; no definite D call. The CDR3 is made up of 14 amino acids. Deletions cut 2 bases from V and 4 bases from J, with 12 bases between. CDR1 SGHRS and CDR2 YFSETQ come from the germline V gene. CDR3 residues: CASSFTYSSTEAFF. The CDR3, as DNA: TGCGCCAGCAGCTTTACTTACTCGAGCACTGAAGCTTTCTTT. The full variable domain, with the rest looked up from reference TRBV5-1 and TRBJ1-1, is KAGVTQTPRYLIKTRGQQVTLSCSPISGHRSVSWYQQTPGQGLQFLFEYFSETQRNKGNFPGRFSGRQFSNSRSEMNVSTLELGDSALYLCASSFTYSSTEAFFGQGTRLTVV.

The chain is built from TRBV9 and TRBJ2-5; 12 bases are shared with TRBD1. This CDR3 comprises 15 residues. The ends lost 4 bases at V and 5 bases at J; junction bases unmatched: 6. Germline values: CDR1 SGDLS, CDR2 YYNGEE. CDR3 amino acids: CASSPGQGARETQYF. CDR3 sequence (DNA): TGTGCCAGCAGCCCGGGACAGGGGGCGCGGGAGACCCAGTACTTC.

CDR3 residues: CASSATGQKMAGYTF. CDR3 in DNA: TGTGCCAGCAGCGCCACGGGACAGAAAATGGCTGGCTACACCTTC. V usage is TRBV11-1 and J usage is TRBJ1-2; the match to TRBD1 covers 7 bases. Per the germline V gene, CDR1 is SGHAT and CDR2 is FQDESV (reference sequence). The V and J ends lost 5 bases and 7 bases, in that order; junction bases with no gene match: 13. The CDR3 spans 15 residues. Complete variable domain (other parts from reference TRBV11-1 and TRBJ1-2): EAEVAQSPRYKITEKSQAVAFWCDPISGHATLYWYRQILGQGPELLVQFQDESVVDDSQLPKDRFSAERLKGVDSTLKIQPAELGDSAMYLCASSATGQKMAGYTFGSGTRLTVV.

V is TRBV2 and J is TRBJ1-1; no definite D call. The V and J ends lost 7 bases and 2 bases respectively, with 14 bases between them. The CDR3 consists of 14 residues. Germline loops: CDR1 SNHLY, CDR2 FYNNEI. In DNA, the CDR3 is TGTGCCAGCAACTTAGGGAGGAGAAACACTGAAGCTTTCTTT. It translates to CASNLGRRNTEAFF.

The V gene is TRBV10-3, the J gene TRBJ2-1; the D gene is possibly TRBD1 (6 bases). Trimming removed 0 bases at V and 0 bases at J, with 9 bases between. Germline V gene data show CDR1 as ENHRY and CDR2 as SYGVKD. The CDR3 contains 16 residues. CDR3 sequence reads: CAISESGAGSYNEQFF. DNA of the CDR3: TGTGCCATCAGTGAGTCGGGGGCGGGCTCCTACAATGAGCAGTTCTTC.